Shown below are 23 T cell receptor beta chains from a single sample sequenced in a study of CD8+CD57+ T cells in acquired aplastic anemia. Only patients with CD8+CD57+ cell expansion on flow cytometry were chosen for sequencing. The template used for profiling TCR beta VDJ and CDR3 was genomic DNA. TCRdb reprocessed the reads via MiXCR and lists one record per CDR3 protein. The sample consists of over 150,000 distinct CDR3 sequences, 40% to 50% of them appearing once. The sample taken for sequencing was sorted CD4+, CD8+, or CD8+CD57+ T cells (not recorded which) from PBMCs. Source of these receptors: a human donor with aplastic anemia.

The sample holds many counts of this clonotype. The chain joins TRBV12-3 or TRBV12-4 to TRBJ1-2, with D unclear. The CDR3 runs 15 residues. V was cut by 2 bases and J by 0 bases, with 10 bases left in between. The CDR3 DNA reads TGTGCCAGCAGTTTATACGGCGGTCCTAACTATGGCTACACCTTC. It translates to CASSLYGGPNYGYTF.

The CDR3 loop is CASSLGRGTTEKLFF. CDR3 sequence (DNA): TGTGCCAGCAGCTTAGGACGGGGGACAACCGAAAAACTGTTTTTT. The chain recombines TRBV11-2 with TRBJ1-4, with D possibly matching TRBD1 (6 bases). This CDR3 contains 15 residues. CDR1 and CDR2 (germline): SGHAT, FQNNGV. V lost 1 base, J lost 8 bases, and 14 bases lay in between.

This clonotype appeared a single time. The rearrangement uses TRBV11-2 and TRBJ2-2; D is ambiguous. The CDR3 spans 17 residues. The germline V gene has CDR1 SGHAT and CDR2 FQNNGV. Trimming shortened V by 5 bases and J by 0 bases, and 16 bases separated the two germline ends. The CDR3 loop reads CASSPQAYSTNTGELFF. The DNA of the CDR3 is TGTGCCAGCAGCCCTCAGGCGTACAGTACGAACACCGGGGAGCTGTTTTTT.

J is TRBJ1-5 and V is TRBV12-3 or TRBV12-4, with TRBD1 matching 7 bases. The ends lost 3 bases at V and 2 bases at J; junction bases unmatched: 4. The CDR3 has 15 amino acids. This chain's CDR3 is CASSLITGGNQPQHF. CDR3 sequence (DNA): TGTGCCAGCAGTTTGATTACAGGGGGCAATCAGCCCCAGCATTTT.

On this clonotype: One end of the junction varies from germline; a read error may be responsible. The V and J genes are TRBV7-3 and TRBJ1-2, with 8 bases identical to TRBD1. Germline values: CDR1 SGHTA, CDR2 FQGTGA. The CDR3 runs to 11 residues. The CDR3 loop is CASSSGQGQIF. The CDR3, as DNA: TGTGCCAGCAGCTCCGGACAGGGACAGATCTTC.

The CDR3 region has the DNA TGTGCCACCTCCCACCTTAGCGCGGAGCCCTACGAGCAGTACTTC. This sequence encodes CATSHLSAEPYEQYF. The V and J genes are TRBV19 and TRBJ2-7; TRBD2 might be the D (5 bases). The germline V gene encodes CDR1 LNHDA and CDR2 SQIVND (reference sequence). This CDR3 has 15 amino acids. V lost 10 bases and J 2 bases, leaving 21 bases between the germline ends.

This clonotype has ten or more counts. The CDR3 loop reads CASSVAEGGYGYTF. CDR3 DNA sequence: TGTGCCAGCAGCGTAGCAGAGGGTGGCTATGGCTACACCTTC. This chain joins TRBV9 and TRBJ1-2; D remains ambiguous. There are 14 residues in the CDR3. Per the germline V gene, CDR1 is SGDLS and CDR2 is YYNGEE. The V and J ends lost 0 bases and 4 bases respectively, with 10 bases between them. Supplemented by reference TRBV9 and TRBJ1-2, the full variable domain reads DSGVTQTPKHLITATGQRVTLRCSPRSGDLSVYWYQQSLDQGLQFLIQYYNGEERAKGNILERFSAQQFPDLHSELNLSSLELGDSALYFCASSVAEGGYGYTFGSGTRLTVV.

Points on this clonotype: One end of the junction is discordant with germline, which a read error may explain. CDR3 sequence reads: CSARGRLAITGTQYF. The CDR3 DNA sequence: TGCAGTGCTAGAGGGCGACTAGCCATTACAGGTACGCAGTATTTT. The chain is built from TRBV20-1 and TRBJ2-3, with TRBD2 identical over 7 bases. CDR3 size: 15 residues. The germline V gene has CDR1 DFQATT and CDR2 SNEGSKA (reference sequence).

Notes on this clonotype: A much larger clone lies a single base off, so this may be a read error. The CDR3 ends on some other residue instead of the conserved phenylalanine or tryptophan, so this is likely a read error. The rearrangement uses TRBV11-2 and TRBJ1-5; 8 bases map to TRBD1. Germline CDR1 reads SGHAT; CDR2 reads FQNNGV. CDR3 size: 17 residues. J gave up 7 bases and V 5 bases, and 16 bases lay outside the gene matches. CDR3 coding DNA: TGTGCCAGCAGCCTACCTCCCCAGGGGGCCGGCAGGCAGCCCCAGCATTTA. Protein product: CASSLPPQGAGRQPQHL.

At least ten counts were recorded for this clonotype. The gene calls are TRBV5-8 and TRBJ1-1, with a possible D match to TRBD1 (6 bases). Germline V gene data show CDR1 as SGHTS and CDR2 as YDEGEE. The length of the CDR3 is 13 residues. Trimming left V 5 bases short and J 8 bases short, with 16 bases between. The CDR3 sequence is CASRHRDWIEAFF. The CDR3 DNA follows: TGTGCCAGCAGGCACAGGGATTGGATAGAAGCTTTCTTT.

This clonotype came up many times. The V call is TRBV9, the J call TRBJ1-6; TRBD1 might be the D (5 bases). Germline V gene sequence: CDR1 SGDLS, CDR2 YYNGEE. The CDR3 is 15 amino acids. V dropped 7 bases and J dropped 7 bases, with 18 bases sitting between them. CDR3 sequence reads: CASGLGGVRNSPLHF. The CDR3 nucleotides are TGTGCCAGCGGTTTGGGAGGGGTTAGAAATTCACCCCTCCACTTT.

Ten or more counts support this clonotype. The chain recombines TRBV5-1 with TRBJ2-3; TRBD1 or TRBD2 may be the D gene (5 bases each). Trimming left V 4 bases short and J 5 bases short, with 20 bases between. Per the germline V gene, CDR1 is SGHRS and CDR2 is YFSETQ. The length of the CDR3 is 16 residues. This CDR3 is CASSIGLPRAGDTQYF. DNA for the CDR3: TGCGCCAGCAGCATAGGACTTCCCAGGGCGGGAGATACGCAGTATTTT.

This clonotype has just a few counts. A much larger clone is a single base away; this may be a read error. The genes are TRBV4-1 and TRBJ2-7; D is tentatively TRBD1 or TRBD2 (5 bases each). The CDR3 extends over 16 amino acids. Trimming left V 1 base short and J 1 base short, with 14 bases between. Germline-derived CDR1 and CDR2 are MGHRA and YSYEKL. Here the CDR3 DNA reads TGCGCCAGCAGCCAAGCGGGACGTAGGGATTCCTACGAGCAGTACTTC. Residues: CASSQAGRRDSYEQYF.

This clonotype was seen a few times. The rearrangement uses TRBV9 and TRBJ2-3; D perhaps matches TRBD1 (5 bases). CDR1 and CDR2 from the germline V gene are SGDLS and YYNGEE. V was pared by 2 bases and J by 0 bases, with 10 bases between. This CDR3 is 15 amino acids long. CDR3 protein: CASSVQGASTDTQYF. In nucleotides, the CDR3 is TGTGCCAGCAGCGTCCAAGGGGCCAGCACAGATACGCAGTATTTT. Drawing the rest from reference TRBV9 and TRBJ2-3, the complete variable domain is DSGVTQTPKHLITATGQRVTLRCSPRSGDLSVYWYQQSLDQGLQFLIQYYNGEERAKGNILERFSAQQFPDLHSELNLSSLELGDSALYFCASSVQGASTDTQYFGPGTRLTVL.

V usage is TRBV7-6 and J usage is TRBJ2-6; TRBD1 might be the D (5 bases). V was clipped by 4 bases and J by 6 bases, with 16 bases between them. From germline, CDR1 is SGHVS and CDR2 FNYEAQ. The CDR3 extends over 16 amino acids. The DNA of the CDR3 is TGTGCCAGCAGCTCCAGGGTACCTCTAGAGGCCAACGTCCTGACTTTC. It is translated as CASSSRVPLEANVLTF.

This chain links TRBV10-3 with TRBJ1-2; 9 nucleotides align to TRBD1. CDR1 is ENHRY and CDR2 is SYGVKD in the germline V gene. V dropped 6 bases and J dropped 7; count of bases not matched to a gene: 9. The CDR3 covers 14 residues. For the CDR3, the DNA is TGTGCCATCAGCCGGGACAGGGAAACGTTTGGCTACACCTTC. Translating it yields CAISRDRETFGYTF.

This chain connects TRBV29-1 to TRBJ2-3; 8 positions agree with TRBD1. CDR1 and CDR2 from the germline V gene are SQVTM and ANQGSEA. The J segment lost 2 bases and the V segment lost 0 bases, leaving 7 bases of the junction unmatched. The CDR3 loop spans 16 amino acids. CDR3 in DNA: TGCAGCGTTGAAGATTCAAGGGACAGGTCCACAGATACGCAGTATTTT. Protein: CSVEDSRDRSTDTQYF.

This clonotype appeared many times. The chain joins TRBV12-3 or TRBV12-4 to TRBJ1-1, with D unclear. V was shortened by 8 bases and J by 1 base, with 8 bases between the two germline ends. The CDR3 runs to 12 residues. The CDR3 region has the DNA TGTGCCAGCGAAGTTTCGAACACTGAAGCTTTCTTT. It is translated as CASEVSNTEAFF.

On this clonotype: Just one base apart from a much larger clone, this may be a read error. This chain joins TRBV10-3 and TRBJ2-7, with D perhaps TRBD2 (5 bases). From germline, CDR1 is ENHRY and CDR2 SYGVKD. The CDR3 is made up of 16 amino acids. This CDR3 reads CASSYSSLLATGEQYF. The CDR3 DNA reads TGTGCCAGCAGTTACTCCAGTCTCCTGGCCACGGGGGAGCAGTACTTC.

This clonotype showed up many times. The chain carries TRBV25-1 and TRBJ1-3; D not certain. The V end was cut by 9 bases, the J end by 0 bases, with 12 bases between. In germline, CDR1 is MGHDK, CDR2 SYGVNS. CDR3 length: 14 residues. CDR3 amino acids: CASSDTTSGNTIYF. The CDR3 nucleotides are TGTGCCAGTAGCGACACCACCTCTGGAAACACCATATATTTT.

This clonotype was recorded many times. This sequence joins TRBV20-1 and TRBJ1-6, with D perhaps matching TRBD1 (5 bases). The length of the CDR3 is 14 residues. The V gene lost 1 base and the J gene lost 7 bases, with 11 bases spanning the gap. CDR1 is DFQATT and CDR2 is SNEGSKA in the germline V gene (reference sequence). The DNA of the CDR3 is TGCAGTGCTAGAGGAGGGACTTACAATTCACCCCTCCACTTT. It is translated as CSARGGTYNSPLHF.

The rearrangement uses TRBV7-6 and TRBJ1-2; weak D call: TRBD1 (5 bases). This CDR3 has 12 amino acids. From germline, CDR1 is SGHVS and CDR2 FNYEAQ. Deletions cut 6 bases from V and 8 bases from J, with 13 bases between. The CDR3 region has the DNA TGTGCCAGCAGAAAACCAGGGAGCGGCTACACCTTC. Translated, it gives CASRKPGSGYTF. The full variable domain, in which reference TRBV7-6 and TRBJ1-2 provide the parts outside the CDR3, is GAGVSQSPRYKVTKRGQDVALRCDPISGHVSLYWYRQALGQGPEFLTYFNYEAQQDKSGLPNDRFSAERPEGSISTLTIQRTEQRDSAMYRCASRKPGSGYTFGSGTRLTVV.

DNA for the CDR3: TGTGCCAGCAGTGTAAGAGACAGGGTTTCACCCCTCCACTTT. This translates into CASSVRDRVSPLHF. The J gene is TRBJ1-6, the V gene TRBV2; 7 bases agree with TRBD1. The CDR3 sequence is 14 residues long. CDR1 and CDR2 (germline): SNHLY, FYNNEI. With V trimmed by 4 bases and J by 9 bases, 6 bases remained unmatched.